The 3 T cell receptor beta chains below were found in one sample sequenced in a study of T cells after yellow fever vaccination. TCRdb re-called the 5' RACE reads through MiXCR, storing one row per CDR3 protein. Of 50,000 to 60,000 distinct CDR3 sequences listed, around 6.1% were seen once; the top ten hold 25% to 40%. Sequences were derived from PBMCs, either bulk or a sorted T-cell subset (CD4+, CD8+, memory, or dextramer-sorted; not recorded which), sampled on the day of the yellow fever booster vaccination. These receptor sequences come from a man younger than 30 who received the YFV17D yellow fever vaccine.

The V gene is TRBV6-5, the J gene TRBJ2-2, with D unclear. CDR3 length: 16 residues. With 0 bases removed from V and 7 bases from J, the gap between germline ends came to 15 bases. Germline values: CDR1 MNHEY, CDR2 SVGAGI. The CDR3 sequence: CASSYSVPDQVGELFF. Written as DNA, the CDR3 is TGTGCCAGCAGTTACTCGGTTCCTGACCAGGTCGGGGAGCTGTTTTTT.

This clonotype was observed many times. The rearrangement uses TRBV5-1 and TRBJ1-1; D is uncertain. Looked up from germline, CDR1 is SGHRS and CDR2 is YFSETQ. CDR3 length equals 15 residues. The V end was cut by 4 bases, the J end by 0 bases, with 13 bases between. The CDR3 sequence is CASSGVGRMNTEAFF. The DNA of the CDR3 is TGCGCCAGCAGCGGTGTGGGTCGAATGAACACTGAAGCTTTCTTT.

This clonotype was seen only a few times. The chain carries TRBV6-1 and TRBJ2-7; D assignment may be TRBD1 or TRBD2 (5 bases each). Trimming stripped 3 bases from V and 6 bases from J, with 9 bases between. Looked up from germline, CDR1 is MNHNS and CDR2 is SASEGT. The CDR3 is 12 residues long. As DNA, the CDR3 is TGTGCCAGCAGTGATCAGGGACCCGAGCAGTACGTC. It encodes CASSDQGPEQYV.